Shown below are 13 T cell receptor beta chains from a single sample sequenced in a study of human T cells and chemical hapten exposure. TCRdb used MiXCR to reprocess the RACE reads, holding one entry per CDR3 protein. The data contain about 79,000 distinct CDR3 sequences, about 8.6% of them singletons. Specified time point: healthy volunteer bleed at 6 weeks. Unfractionated whole blood was the source of the extracted total RNA. Sequencing input: whole blood. These receptors were collected from a male donor in good health. Some clones in this sample may be carry-over from other donors' samples.

The chain combines TRBV20-1 with TRBJ2-7; TRBD2 matches 11 bases. From germline, CDR1 is DFQATT and CDR2 SNEGSKA (reference sequence). J was trimmed by 2 bases and V by 0 bases; bases with no gene match: 6. This CDR3 spans 16 amino acids. This CDR3 is CSARELAGEDPYEQYF. The DNA for the CDR3 is TGCAGTGCTAGAGAACTAGCGGGAGAAGACCCCTACGAGCAGTACTTC.

This clonotype was counted a few times. V and J are TRBV2 and TRBJ1-5, with 11 bases that match TRBD1. CDR1 and CDR2 (germline): SNHLY, FYNNEI. The CDR3 is 16 amino acids. After removal of 2 bases from V and 5 bases from J, the junction contained 5 bases not matched to a gene. As DNA, the CDR3 is TGTGCCAGCAGTGAACGAGGACAGGGGGCCCATCAGCCCCAGCATTTT. Encoded protein: CASSERGQGAHQPQHF.

CDR3 nucleotides: TGTGCCAGCAGCGAAAGGAGCTCTGGGGCCAACGTCCTGACTTTC. Protein sequence: CASSERSSGANVLTF. The gene calls are TRBV5-4 and TRBJ2-6; D not resolved. V lost 4 bases to trimming and J lost 0 bases, with 8 bases between them. The CDR3 has 15 amino acids. In germline, CDR1 is SGHNT, CDR2 YYREEE (reference sequence). Full variable domain (remainder filled in from reference TRBV5-4 and TRBJ2-6): ETGVTQSPTHLIKTRGQQVTLRCSSQSGHNTVSWYQQALGQGPQFIFQYYREEENGRGNFPPRFSGLQFPNYSSELNVNALELDDSALYLCASSERSSGANVLTFGAGSRLTVL.

J is TRBJ2-7 and V is TRBV7-9, with D perhaps matching TRBD1 (6 bases). The CDR3 contains 14 residues. V lost 2 bases and J lost 9, with 17 bases in between. Germline CDR1 reads SEHNR; CDR2 reads FQNEAQ (reference sequence). DNA of the CDR3: TGTGCCAGCAGCTTACAGGGGTCCCTCGAGGGGCAGTACTTC. Its protein product is CASSLQGSLEGQYF.

This clonotype came up a few times. V is TRBV5-1 and J is TRBJ2-5; D ambiguous. V was trimmed by 4 bases and J by 3 bases, leaving 19 bases between them. The germline CDR1 and CDR2 sequences are SGHRS and YFSETQ. This CDR3 contains 16 residues. The CDR3 nucleotides read TGCGCCAGCAGCACCGATTCCTTGGCGGTCAAAGAGACCCAGTACTTC. Its translation is CASSTDSLAVKETQYF.

The J gene is TRBJ2-7, the V gene TRBV5-6; D is possibly TRBD2 (6 bases). The CDR3 has 12 amino acids. Germline assignment: CDR1 SGHDT and CDR2 YYEEEE. V lost 4 bases, J lost 5 bases, and 10 bases lay in between. CDR3 sequence reads: CASSRRGDEQYF. The CDR3, as DNA: TGTGCCAGCAGCCGGCGGGGTGACGAGCAGTACTTC.

This clonotype has more than one count but fewer than ten. V usage is TRBV6-2 or TRBV6-3 and J usage is TRBJ2-7; 10 nucleotides line up with TRBD2. The CDR3 extends over 13 amino acids. Germline loops: CDR1 MNHEY, CDR2 SVGEGT. V was pared by 11 bases and J by 3 bases, with 7 bases of the junction left unmatched. The CDR3 loop is CAGSTSGLYEQYF. The CDR3 bases are TGTGCCGGATCGACTAGCGGGCTCTACGAGCAGTACTTC.

The chain joins TRBV27 to TRBJ2-7; either TRBD1 or TRBD2 may supply D (5 bases each). In germline, CDR1 is MNHEY, CDR2 SMNVEV (reference sequence). This CDR3 is built from 12 residues. V lost 7 bases and J 2 bases, leaving 9 bases between the germline ends. For the CDR3, the DNA is TGTGCCAGCAATCAGGGAGCCTACGAGCAGTACTTC. Translating it yields CASNQGAYEQYF.

This clonotype was counted only a few times. V usage is TRBV15 and J usage is TRBJ1-6; 9 bases fit TRBD1. The CDR3 is made up of 15 amino acids. Looked up from germline, CDR1 is LNHNV and CDR2 is YYDKDF (reference sequence). J gave up 8 bases and V 4 bases, and 6 bases lay outside the gene matches. CDR3 loop: CATSKSGQGDSPLHF. DNA of the CDR3: TGTGCCACCAGCAAGTCGGGACAGGGAGATTCACCCCTCCACTTT.

This clonotype was observed a handful of times. This chain joins TRBV28 and TRBJ2-7; D perhaps matches TRBD1 (5 bases). With 3 bases removed from V and 3 bases from J, the gap between germline ends came to 12 bases. Germline V gene data show CDR1 as MDHEN and CDR2 as SYDVKM. There are 14 residues in the CDR3. CDR3 nucleotide sequence: TGTGCCAGCAGTTTGGTGGCAGGGCGCTACGAGCAGTACTTC. Protein sequence: CASSLVAGRYEQYF.

This clonotype has just a few counts. The chain recombines TRBV6-2 or TRBV6-3 with TRBJ1-5, with 7 bases that match TRBD1. The CDR3 consists of 16 residues. The junction had 12 bases not matched to a gene; V was cut back by 6 bases and J by 4 bases. Germline lookup yields CDR1 MNHEY and CDR2 SVGEGT. CDR3 residues: CASRPPDRVGNQPQHF. CDR3 coding DNA: TGTGCCAGCAGGCCTCCTGACAGGGTCGGGAATCAGCCCCAGCATTTT.

The chain combines TRBV6-2 or TRBV6-3 with TRBJ1-5; D may be TRBD1 (6 bases). Trimming pared 3 bases from V and 7 bases from J, leaving 13 bases between. The germline V gene encodes CDR1 MNHEY and CDR2 SVGEGT. The CDR3 is made up of 14 amino acids. DNA of the CDR3: TGTGCCAGCAGTTATGGCAGGGGCGGCCAGCCCCAGCATTTT. Protein product: CASSYGRGGQPQHF.

The J gene is TRBJ2-7, the V gene TRBV7-9; D not certain. This CDR3 contains 12 residues. Germline V gives CDR1 SEHNR, CDR2 FQNEAQ (reference sequence). V lost 1 base to trimming and J lost 10 bases, with 11 bases between them. CDR3: CASSLEALGQYF. The CDR3 nucleotides read TGTGCCAGCAGCTTAGAAGCCTTGGGACAGTACTTC.